This T cell receptor (beta chain) was sequenced during a study of tumor and adjacent non-tumor tissue in lung cancer. Regarding this clonotype: This may be a read error, as it is one base from a much larger clone.

This sample's RNA came from whole unsorted tissue. More than 3 cm separated this lung sample from the edge of the tumor. The library came from three nested PCR rounds adapted from ARM-PCR protocols. TCRdb processed the multiplex PCR reads anew with MiXCR; each CDR3 protein has one entry. Of roughly 43,000 distinct CDR3 sequences in the sample, 60% are singletons; the top ten hold about 41%. V lost 7 bases to trimming and J lost 4 bases, with 13 bases between them. The CDR3 extends over 13 amino acids. The V call is TRBV12-3 or TRBV12-4, the J call TRBJ1-1; the D gene is possibly TRBD1 (5 bases). Sequenced: distant non-tumor lung tissue. This sequence was found in a man aged 45-65 years with non-small cell lung cancer. The CDR3 reads CASTLRGVTEAFF. The DNA for the CDR3 is TGTGCCAGCACCCTCCGGGGGGTCACTGAAGCTTTCTTT.